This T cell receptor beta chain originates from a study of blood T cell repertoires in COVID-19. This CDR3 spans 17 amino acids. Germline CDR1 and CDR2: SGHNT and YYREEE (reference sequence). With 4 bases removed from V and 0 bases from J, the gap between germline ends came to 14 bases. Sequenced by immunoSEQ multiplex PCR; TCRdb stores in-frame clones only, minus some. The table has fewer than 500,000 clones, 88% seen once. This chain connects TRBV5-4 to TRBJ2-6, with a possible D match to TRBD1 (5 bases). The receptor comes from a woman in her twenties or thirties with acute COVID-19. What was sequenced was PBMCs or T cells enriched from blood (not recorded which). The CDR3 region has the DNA TGTGCCAGCAGCCCACACGACAGACCCTCTGGGGCCAACGTCCTGACTTTC. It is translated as CASSPHDRPSGANVLTF. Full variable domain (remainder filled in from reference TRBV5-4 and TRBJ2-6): ETGVTQSPTHLIKTRGQQVTLRCSSQSGHNTVSWYQQALGQGPQFIFQYYREEENGRGNFPPRFSGLQFPNYSSELNVNALELDDSALYLCASSPHDRPSGANVLTFGAGSRLTVL.